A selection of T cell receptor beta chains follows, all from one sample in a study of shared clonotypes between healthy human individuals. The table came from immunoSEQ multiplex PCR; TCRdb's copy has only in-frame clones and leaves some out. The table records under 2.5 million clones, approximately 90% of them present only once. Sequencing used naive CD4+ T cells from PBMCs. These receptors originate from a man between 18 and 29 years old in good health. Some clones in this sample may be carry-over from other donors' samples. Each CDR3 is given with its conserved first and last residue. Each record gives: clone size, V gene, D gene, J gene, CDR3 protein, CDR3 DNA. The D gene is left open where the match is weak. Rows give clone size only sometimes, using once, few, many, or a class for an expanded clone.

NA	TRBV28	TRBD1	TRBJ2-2	CASRTGQGEFGELFF	TGTGCCAGCAGAACGGGACAGGGGGAATTCGGGGAGCTGTTTTTT
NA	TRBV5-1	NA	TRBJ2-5	CASSLGQGETQYF	TGCGCCAGCAGCTTGGGGCAGGGAGAGACCCAGTACTTC
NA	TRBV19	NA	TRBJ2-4	CASSIVGLEGGANIKNIQYF	TGTGCCAGTAGTATAGTCGGGTTAGAGGGCGGGGCTAATATCAAAAACATTCAGTACTTC
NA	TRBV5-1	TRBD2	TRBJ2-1	CASSSTGLAGGNEQFF	TGCGCCAGCAGCTCCACTGGACTAGCGGGAGGGAATGAGCAGTTCTTC
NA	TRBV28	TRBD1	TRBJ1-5	CASSKDERKDRMGYQPQHF	TGTGCCAGCAGTAAGGACGAGAGGAAGGACAGGATGGGGTATCAGCCCCAGCATTTT
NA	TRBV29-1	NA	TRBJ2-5	CSVERAEETQYF	TGCAGCGTTGAGAGGGCCGAGGAGACCCAGTACTTC
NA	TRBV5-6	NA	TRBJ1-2	CASSLLNGYTF	TGTGCCAGCAGCTTATTAAATGGCTACACCTTC
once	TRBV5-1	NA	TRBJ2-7	CASSRPGDNEQYF	TGCGCCAGCAGTCGGCCAGGGGACAACGAGCAGTACTTC
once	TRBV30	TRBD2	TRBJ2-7	CAGTGGGREQYF	TGTGCCGGCACAGGCGGGGGGCGCGAGCAGTACTTC
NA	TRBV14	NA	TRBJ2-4	CASSQDLGIQYF	TGTGCCAGCAGCCAAGACCTCGGCATTCAGTACTTC
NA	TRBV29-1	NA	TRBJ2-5	CSDARDTDAGTQYF	TGCAGCGACGCCCGGGACACGGACGCCGGGACCCAGTACTTC
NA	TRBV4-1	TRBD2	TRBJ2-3	CASSQDSRRDSGRTEYF	TGCGCCAGCAGCCAAGATAGTCGGAGGGATAGCGGGAGGACAGAGTATTTT
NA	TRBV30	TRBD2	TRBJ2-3	CAWSVLAGSTDTQYF	TGTGCCTGGAGTGTGCTAGCGGGCAGCACAGATACGCAGTATTTT
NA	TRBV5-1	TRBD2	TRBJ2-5	CASSLVSGSSETQYF	TGCGCCAGCAGCTTGGTTAGCGGGAGTAGTGAGACCCAGTACTTC
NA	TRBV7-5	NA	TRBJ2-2	CARSLAASGLAGGSGELFF	TGTGCCAGAAGCTTAGCTGCGTCGGGACTAGCGGGAGGGTCCGGGGAGCTGTTTTTT
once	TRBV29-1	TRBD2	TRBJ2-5	CSVDRAGRAETQYF	TGCAGCGTTGACCGAGCGGGAAGGGCGGAGACCCAGTACTTC
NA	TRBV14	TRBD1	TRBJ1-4	CASSHRPGQYEKLFF	TGTGCCAGCAGCCACCGCCCGGGACAGTATGAAAAACTGTTTTTT
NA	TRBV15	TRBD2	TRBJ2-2	CATSIRMGLAGGPDTGELFF	TGTGCCACCAGCATCAGAATGGGGCTAGCGGGAGGGCCGGACACCGGGGAGCTGTTTTTT
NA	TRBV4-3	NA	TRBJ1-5	CASSQFNQPQHF	TGCGCCAGCAGCCAGTTTAATCAGCCCCAGCATTTT
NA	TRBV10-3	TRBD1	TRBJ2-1	CAISWGRTGGGNEQFF	TGTGCCATCAGTTGGGGGAGGACAGGGGGCGGCAATGAGCAGTTCTTC
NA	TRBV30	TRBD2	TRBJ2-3	CAWSVSRTSQFTDTQYF	TGTGCCTGGAGTGTTTCCCGGACTAGCCAATTCACAGATACGCAGTATTTT
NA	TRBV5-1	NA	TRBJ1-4	CASSLAPLGINEKLFF	TGCGCCAGCAGCTTGGCCCCATTAGGGATTAATGAAAAACTGTTTTTT
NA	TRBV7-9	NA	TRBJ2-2	CASSLPPDRVTGELFF	TGTGCCAGCAGCTTACCCCCCGACAGAGTCACCGGGGAGCTGTTTTTT
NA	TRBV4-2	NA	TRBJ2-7	CASSLVAGGPKAYEQYF	TGTGCCAGCAGCTTGGTGGCAGGAGGCCCAAAAGCCTACGAGCAGTACTTC
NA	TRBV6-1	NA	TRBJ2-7	CASSLAGFYEQYF	TGTGCCAGCAGTCTGGCGGGATTCTACGAGCAGTACTTC
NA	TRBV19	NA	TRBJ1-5	CATERRSNQPQHF	TGTGCCACCGAGCGACGGAGCAATCAGCCCCAGCATTTT
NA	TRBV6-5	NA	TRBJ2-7	CASSYGGLRYEQYF	TGTGCCAGCAGTTACGGGGGGCTTAGGTACGAGCAGTACTTC
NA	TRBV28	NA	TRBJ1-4	CASSLWGAGEKLFF	TGTGCCAGCAGTTTATGGGGCGCGGGTGAAAAACTGTTTTTT
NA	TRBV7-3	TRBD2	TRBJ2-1	CASSPSAAAGGLNQFF	TGTGCCAGCAGCCCCTCAGCTGCTGCGGGAGGGTTAAACCAGTTCTTC
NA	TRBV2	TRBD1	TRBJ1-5	CASSRQGATQPQHF	TGTGCCAGCAGTCGGCAGGGGGCAACTCAGCCCCAGCATTTT
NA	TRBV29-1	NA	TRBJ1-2	CSVDESGRVQGYTF	TGCAGCGTTGATGAATCCGGCCGCGTCCAGGGCTACACCTTC
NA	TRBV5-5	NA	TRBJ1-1	CASSLTGGKFEAFF	TGTGCCAGCAGCTTGACAGGTGGTAAATTTGAAGCTTTCTTT
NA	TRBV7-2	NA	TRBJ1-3	CASSLSSPRNTIYF	TGTGCCAGCAGCTTATCAAGCCCCAGAAACACCATATATTTT
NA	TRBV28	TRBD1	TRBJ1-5	CASSRLLGGRSNQPQHF	TGTGCCAGCAGCCGGCTCCTAGGGGGCAGGAGCAATCAGCCCCAGCATTTT
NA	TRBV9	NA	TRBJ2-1	CASSVGRDPPEQFF	TGTGCCAGCAGCGTGGGACGAGACCCCCCGGAGCAGTTCTTC
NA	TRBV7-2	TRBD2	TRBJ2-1	CASSIAGGIYNEQFF	TGTGCCAGCTCAATAGCGGGAGGGATCTACAATGAGCAGTTCTTC
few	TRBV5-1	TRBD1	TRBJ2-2	CASSRDRNTGELFF	TGCGCCAGCAGCCGGGACAGGAACACCGGGGAGCTGTTTTTT
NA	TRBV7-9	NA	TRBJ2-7	CASSLRVPHEQYF	TGTGCCAGCAGCTTGAGAGTCCCCCACGAGCAGTACTTC
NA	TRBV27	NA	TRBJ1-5	CASSLSQGPNQPQHF	TGTGCCAGCAGTTTATCTCAAGGTCCCAATCAGCCCCAGCATTTT
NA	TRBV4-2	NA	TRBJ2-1	CASSQDGEGPLREQFF	TGTGCCAGCAGCCAAGATGGAGAGGGGCCCCTTCGTGAGCAGTTCTTC
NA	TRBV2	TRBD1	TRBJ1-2	CASSGQGVNYGYTF	TGTGCCAGCAGTGGACAGGGAGTGAACTATGGCTACACCTTC
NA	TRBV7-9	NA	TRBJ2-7	CASSSRERSSYEQYF	TGTGCCAGCAGCTCCCGAGAGCGGAGCTCCTACGAGCAGTACTTC